The rows below give T cell receptor beta chains drawn from one sample of a study of T cells after yellow fever vaccination. TCRdb re-analysed the 5' RACE reads in MiXCR, keeping a single row per CDR3 protein. The table has over 150,000 distinct CDR3 sequences, about 7% seen once. The sample in question was CD4+ T cells sorted from PBMCs, obtained about 5 days after the first yellow fever vaccination. These receptors were taken from a man younger than 35 who received the YFV17D yellow fever vaccine. Each CDR3 is given with its conserved first and last residue. Fields, in order: J gene, V gene, CDR3 protein.

TRBJ2-2,TRBV6-5,CASSYRGSGGASTGELFF
TRBJ2-5,TRBV19,CASSWRGLVGTQYF
TRBJ1-6,TRBV20-1,CSAQRQGVSPLHF
TRBJ2-4,TRBV9,CASSFGQGVDIQYF
TRBJ1-2,TRBV28,CASSFLLITGGDYGYTF
TRBJ2-3,TRBV7-3,CASSPYGQGPDTQYF
TRBJ2-3,TRBV12-3/TRBV12-4,CASSFARDRGKTDTQYF
TRBJ2-7,TRBV5-6,CAMGPAVFCEQYF
TRBJ2-3,TRBV20-1,CSAREWDRNSDTQYF
TRBJ2-5,TRBV2,CASTMTSVSQETQYF
TRBJ1-4,TRBV29-1,CSVKGGNEKLFF
TRBJ2-7,TRBV27,CASSLRGWNDEQYF
TRBJ2-7,TRBV5-1,CASSFQGGLGYEQYF
TRBJ2-7,TRBV20-1,CSAKALERGGDEQYF
TRBJ2-3,TRBV7-9,CASSFFDRGRDTQYF
TRBJ1-2,TRBV28,CASRGGTGVDAVYGYTF
TRBJ2-7,TRBV19,CASSADRVPSYEQYF
TRBJ1-1,TRBV15,CATTRPPNTEAFF
TRBJ1-1,TRBV5-1,CASSVGTGRNTEAFF
TRBJ2-3,TRBV6-5,CASSYRTVGDTQYF
TRBJ2-3,TRBV2,CASSPWEPRTDTQYF
TRBJ1-3,TRBV12-3/TRBV12-4,CASSLGNTIYF
TRBJ2-1,TRBV7-2,CASSLGWGRTYNEQFF
TRBJ1-1,TRBV18,CASSPGQEGREAFF
TRBJ1-2,TRBV2,CASSARWFDRGYTF
TRBJ2-3,TRBV28,CASSPHGTGDSDTQYF
TRBJ2-2,TRBV11-2,CASSLSGGQDGELFF
TRBJ1-4,TRBV10-3,CAISEPGQLSEKLFF
TRBJ2-1,TRBV9,CASSVGLAGGNNEQFF
TRBJ2-1,TRBV20-1,CSARGDELGF
TRBJ1-5,TRBV4-1,CASSQGTGLNQPQHF
TRBJ2-5,TRBV2,CASSGDSRQTQYF
TRBJ1-2,TRBV5-4,CASSLDRRGTKGYTF
TRBJ1-1,TRBV19,CASSMEGYTEAFF
TRBJ1-1,TRBV6-1,CASSVERPTEAFF
TRBJ2-3,TRBV6-1,CASMRWRGGDTQYF
TRBJ2-1,TRBV18,CASSPLTGYNEQFF
TRBJ1-1,TRBV5-1,CASSSGLGTEAFF
TRBJ2-1,TRBV14,CASSHFTGGVAVEQFF
TRBJ1-4,TRBV28,CAGRRSNEKLFF
TRBJ1-2,TRBV7-9,CASSLKGRRNGYTF
TRBJ2-7,TRBV5-1,CASSFTGYLPYEQYF
TRBJ1-2,TRBV18,CASSPPGQGSYGYTF
TRBJ2-3,TRBV7-9,CASRGAGDTQYF
TRBJ2-1,TRBV10-3,CAISESVSAGGLEQFF
TRBJ1-1,TRBV7-8,CASSLGRRGPEAFF
TRBJ1-6,TRBV5-1,CASSQSLPEGGNLHF
TRBJ1-4,TRBV5-6,CASSWGRLTNEKLFF
TRBJ1-1,TRBV10-3,CAISEPGQGGTEAFF
TRBJ1-1,TRBV5-1,CASSRYADRDDTEAFF
TRBJ2-3,TRBV11-2,CASSSWTGGADTQYF
TRBJ2-1,TRBV7-2,CASSLVSLSSRNEQFF
TRBJ2-5,TRBV7-7,CASSLFMEETQYF
TRBJ1-4,TRBV5-1,CASSLGGASEKLFF
TRBJ2-5,TRBV10-3,CATRGREGQETQYF
TRBJ2-2,TRBV6-1,CASSGLAGGPGELFF
TRBJ1-2,TRBV28,CASLRQAYGYTF
TRBJ2-5,TRBV19,CASSRTGETQYF
TRBJ2-7,TRBV12-3/TRBV12-4,CASSSPPRLALGEQYF